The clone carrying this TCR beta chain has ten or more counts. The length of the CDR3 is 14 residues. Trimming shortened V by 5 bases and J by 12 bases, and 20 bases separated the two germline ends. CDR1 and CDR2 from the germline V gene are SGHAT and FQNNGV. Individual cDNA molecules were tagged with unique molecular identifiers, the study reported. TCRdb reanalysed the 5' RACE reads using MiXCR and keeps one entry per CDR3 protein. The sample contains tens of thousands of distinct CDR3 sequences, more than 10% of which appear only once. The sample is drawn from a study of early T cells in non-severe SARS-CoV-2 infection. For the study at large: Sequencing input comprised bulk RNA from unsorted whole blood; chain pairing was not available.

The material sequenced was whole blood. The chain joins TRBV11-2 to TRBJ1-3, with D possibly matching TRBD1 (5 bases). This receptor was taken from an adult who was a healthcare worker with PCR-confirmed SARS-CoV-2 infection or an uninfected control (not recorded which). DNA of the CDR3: TGTGCCAGCAGCCTAAAGGGACTTTTGAGCTACATATATTTT. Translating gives CASSLKGLLSYIYF. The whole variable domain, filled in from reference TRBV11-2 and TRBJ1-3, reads EAGVAQSPRYKIIEKRQSVAFWCNPISGHATLYWYQQILGQGPKLLIQFQNNGVVDDSQLPKDRFSAERLKGVDSTLKIQPAKLEDSAVYLCASSLKGLLSYIYFGEGSWLTVV.